These 29 T cell receptor beta chains were all obtained from the same sample, sequenced in a study of vaccination effects on CD4 cells after COVID-19 (dated by TCRdb to between 2021 and 2024). Library preparation employed the immunoSEQ multiplex PCR assay. TCRdb limited this immuneACCESS table to in-frame rearrangements with V and J called. A share of clones is missing; checked studies link under half to unresolved V genes, and the rest is unexplained. The sample table shows 50,000 to 60,000 clones, and roughly two thirds are seen once. The top ten hold about a sixth of the sample. No antigen has been identified for these receptors. To identify antigen-specific CD4+ T cell clonotypes by their expansion, the ViraFEST assay first stimulated PBMC with viral peptide pools and then applied TCR sequencing. After about 10 days of culture, CD4+ T cells were isolated with the EasySep CD4+ T cell isolation kit. None of the healthy vaccine recipients had a prior SARS-CoV-2 infection, which was confirmed by nucleocapsid antibody tests that came back negative both before and after vaccination.

The input for sequencing was CD4+ T cells from PBMCs cultured with SARS-CoV-2 spike peptides, taken before COVID-19 vaccination. Reading the label with the study, this specimen's cell subset or site is: SARS-CoV-2 spike overlapping peptide pool stimulation. The source of these receptors is a human donor who received a COVID-19 vaccine.

The genes are TRBV30 and TRBJ2-5; 7 positions agree with TRBD2. The ends lost 3 bases at V and 1 base at J; junction bases unmatched: 5. This CDR3 is built from 14 residues. Germline-derived CDR1 and CDR2 are GTSNPN and SVGIG (reference sequence). The CDR3 DNA sequence: TGTGCCTGGAGAGGACTAGGGGTCCAAGAGACCCAGTACTTC. This sequence encodes CAWRGLGVQETQYF. Supplemented by reference TRBV30 and TRBJ2-5, the full variable domain reads SQTIHQWPATLVQPVGSPLSLECTVEGTSNPNLYWYRQAAGRGLQLLFYSVGIGQISSEVPQNLSASRPQDRQFILSSKKLLLSDSGFYLCAWRGLGVQETQYFGPGTRLLVL.

In its sample, this clone was seen a few times. The V call is TRBV7-2, the J call TRBJ1-5, with unresolved D. CDR3 length: 16 amino acids. Per germline, CDR1 SGHTA and CDR2 FQGNSA. Deletions cut 1 base from V and 0 bases from J, with 10 bases between. In DNA, the CDR3 is TGTGCCAGCAGCTTAGTGGCAGCTTATAGCAATCAGCCCCAGCATTTT. Amino acids: CASSLVAAYSNQPQHF.

The chain couples TRBV27 to TRBJ1-2; D is unclear. Deletions cut 5 bases from V and 5 bases from J, with 6 bases between. Germline V lookup: CDR1 MNHEY, CDR2 SMNVEV (reference sequence). CDR3 length: 11 residues. CDR3 bases: TGTGCCAGCAGTGCCGGTTATGGCTACACCTTC. As protein: CASSAGYGYTF.

The V gene is TRBV7-9, the J gene TRBJ2-5; TRBD2 agrees at 12 bases. The V segment lost 1 base and the J segment 4 bases; nucleotides outside the gene matches: 4. CDR1 is SEHNR and CDR2 is FQNEAQ in the germline V gene (reference sequence). The CDR3 runs to 16 residues. CDR3 bases: TGTGCCAGCAGCTTAGTGGTACTAGCGGGAGGAGAGACCCAGTACTTC. It encodes CASSLVVLAGGETQYF.

V and J are TRBV2 and TRBJ2-3; a weak D match, TRBD2 (5 bases). Germline V gene sequence: CDR1 SNHLY, CDR2 FYNNEI. This CDR3 region has 15 residues. V lost 6 bases and J 5 bases, leaving 18 bases between the germline ends. The CDR3 nucleotides are TGTGCCAGCAGACCAAGGTCCGGGAAAATAGATACGCAGTATTTT. Translated: CASRPRSGKIDTQYF.

This clone was seen a few times. The chain's CDR3 is CASSSGQGAREKLFF. CDR3 nucleotides: TGTGCCAGCAGCTCAGGACAGGGGGCGAGAGAAAAACTGTTTTTT. V usage is TRBV13 and J usage is TRBJ1-4; 11 bases are shared with TRBD1. There are 15 residues in the CDR3. J gave up 8 bases and V 4 bases, and 6 bases lay outside the gene matches. CDR1 is PRHDT and CDR2 is FYEKMQ in the germline V gene (reference sequence).

This clone has only a few counts. The chain recombines TRBV2 with TRBJ1-1; D gene uncertain. Between the trimmed V and J ends, which lost 6 bases and 1 base, there was a span of 9 bases. This CDR3 is 13 amino acids long. Germline loops: CDR1 SNHLY, CDR2 FYNNEI. For the CDR3, the DNA is TGTGCCAGCAGGAGCGAGAGGAACACTGAAGCTTTCTTT. This codes for CASRSERNTEAFF.

This chain joins TRBV5-1 and TRBJ2-7; 8 bases agree with TRBD1. J lost 3 bases, V lost 1 base, and 3 bases had no gene match. The CDR3 sequence is 14 residues long. Germline values: CDR1 SGHRS, CDR2 YFSETQ. CDR3 sequence reads: CASSLSGQGYEQYF. For the CDR3, the DNA is TGCGCCAGCAGCTTGTCTGGACAGGGCTACGAGCAGTACTTC.

The chain combines TRBV4-1 with TRBJ1-6, with 8 bases that match TRBD1. The CDR3 sequence is 16 residues long. Germline V gene sequence: CDR1 MGHRA, CDR2 YSYEKL. The trim removed 1 base at V and 10 bases at J, leaving 9 bases unmatched. The CDR3 loop is CASSQGMGRGPSPLHF. In nucleotides, the CDR3 is TGCGCCAGCAGCCAAGGTATGGGCAGGGGGCCATCACCCCTCCACTTT.

This clone occurred a few times. The chain has TRBV7-9 and TRBJ1-6; D is ambiguous. The CDR3 runs 12 residues. V was trimmed by 1 base and J by 11 bases, leaving 6 bases between them. Germline V gene data show CDR1 as SEHNR and CDR2 as FQNEAQ (reference sequence). For the CDR3, the DNA is TGTGCCAGCAGCTTAGATCGGCCACCCCTCCACTTT. It codes for CASSLDRPPLHF. Looking up the rest from reference TRBV7-9 and TRBJ1-6 gives the full variable domain: DTGVSQNPRHKITKRGQNVTFRCDPISEHNRLYWYRQTLGQGPEFLTYFQNEAQLEKSRLLSDRFSAERPKGSFSTLEIQRTEQGDSAMYLCASSLDRPPLHFGNGTRLTVT.

V and J are TRBV4-1 and TRBJ1-6, with a tentative D call TRBD1 (5 bases). Germline V lookup: CDR1 MGHRA, CDR2 YSYEKL. The V and J ends lost 2 bases and 13 bases respectively, with 12 bases between them. CDR3 length: 13 residues. The CDR3 loop reads CASSQPGRSPLHF. The CDR3 DNA follows: TGCGCCAGCAGCCAACCGGGACGCTCCCCCCTCCACTTT.

The rearrangement links TRBV6-5 to TRBJ1-1; 7 nucleotides match TRBD1. The V and J ends lost 8 bases and 4 bases, in that order; junction bases with no gene match: 13. This CDR3 spans 15 amino acids. Germline CDR1 and CDR2: MNHEY and SVGAGI. Here the CDR3 DNA reads TGTGCCAGCCACCCCTCAGGGGGAGATCCCACTGAAGCTTTCTTT. Translated: CASHPSGGDPTEAFF.

This chain's CDR3 is CASSPKTGRALDTQYF. CDR3 nucleotide sequence: TGTGCCAGCAGCCCCAAGACAGGCCGCGCCCTAGATACGCAGTATTTT. The rearrangement links TRBV13 to TRBJ2-3; D possibly corresponds to TRBD1 (6 bases). The germline V gene has CDR1 PRHDT and CDR2 FYEKMQ (reference sequence). With 5 bases removed from V and 5 bases from J, the gap between germline ends came to 20 bases. The length of the CDR3 is 16 residues.

V and J are TRBV2 and TRBJ1-5; D is undetermined. CDR1 and CDR2 (germline): SNHLY, FYNNEI. V dropped 5 bases and J dropped 0 bases, with 11 bases sitting between them. The CDR3 has 15 residues. The CDR3 DNA is TGTGCCAGCAGTTCCCTCTTTTATAGCAATCAGCCCCAGCATTTT. Protein product: CASSSLFYSNQPQHF.

This sequence joins TRBV4-3 and TRBJ1-2; 8 bases are a match to TRBD1. V dropped 0 bases and J dropped 8; count of bases not matched to a gene: 5. The CDR3 length is 14 residues. Germline assignment: CDR1 LGHNA and CDR2 YSLEER. The DNA of the CDR3 is TGCGCCAGCAGCCAAGACGGACAGGGTTTGGGCTACACCTTC. Its protein product is CASSQDGQGLGYTF.

V and J are TRBV10-3 and TRBJ2-2, with 7 positions matching TRBD1. V shed 2 bases, J shed 3 bases, and the junction held 6 bases outside the gene matches. The germline gives CDR1 ENHRY, CDR2 SYGVKD. The CDR3 extends over 16 amino acids. CDR3 bases: TGTGCCATCAGTGAGCTAGGGGGCGCTGACACCGGGGAGCTGTTTTTT. It yields the protein CAISELGGADTGELFF.

This CDR3 reads CASSLGHGFEPQHF. In DNA form, the CDR3 reads TGTGCCAGCAGCTTGGGGCATGGTTTTGAGCCCCAGCATTTT. This chain joins TRBV5-6 and TRBJ1-5; D gene uncertain. Germline-derived CDR1 and CDR2 are SGHDT and YYEEEE. The CDR3 has 14 residues. V lost 0 bases to trimming and J lost 8 bases, with 12 bases between them. Full variable domain (rest looked up from reference TRBV5-6 and TRBJ1-5): DAGVTQSPTHLIKTRGQQVTLRCSPKSGHDTVSWYQQALGQGPQFIFQYYEEEERQRGNFPDRFSGHQFPNYSSELNVNALLLGDSALYLCASSLGHGFEPQHFGDGTRLSIL.

This sequence joins TRBV19 and TRBJ1-1; weak D call: TRBD1 (6 bases). This CDR3 spans 15 amino acids. V lost 2 bases and J lost 2, with 12 bases in between. The V gene's germline CDR1 is LNHDA and CDR2 SQIVND (reference sequence). The CDR3 DNA reads as TGTGCCAGTAGTATAAGGGGACACCCTAACACTGAAGCTTTCTTT. This sequence encodes CASSIRGHPNTEAFF.

This clone was detected once. This chain links TRBV6-6 with TRBJ1-4; 10 positions agree with TRBD1. The CDR3 is 15 amino acids. Trimming at V came to 6 bases and at J to 4 bases, leaving 5 bases not matched to a gene. Per germline, CDR1 MNHNY and CDR2 SVGAGI (reference sequence). The CDR3 loop reads CASRGQGRDNEKLFF. CDR3 coding DNA: TGTGCCAGCAGGGGACAGGGGCGGGATAATGAAAAACTGTTTTTT.

This clone has a handful of counts. The chain has TRBV10-2 and TRBJ1-1; 10 bases align to TRBD1. Germline V gene sequence: CDR1 WSHSY, CDR2 SAAADI. The CDR3 spans 15 residues. Trimming took 5 bases from V and 3 from J; bases not matched to a gene: 6. The CDR3 coding sequence is TGCGCCAGCAGTTTCCCGGGACAGGGGCACACTGAAGCTTTCTTT. It encodes CASSFPGQGHTEAFF.

V is TRBV9 and J is TRBJ2-1; tentatively, D is TRBD2 (6 bases). Germline V lookup: CDR1 SGDLS, CDR2 YYNGEE. Trimming took off 8 bases at V and 3 bases at J, with 15 bases between the two ends. CDR3 length: 14 amino acids. The chain's CDR3 is CASTRAGGYNEQFF. CDR3 in DNA: TGTGCCAGTACACGGGCCGGGGGCTACAATGAGCAGTTCTTC. The entire variable domain, with the rest obtained from reference TRBV9 and TRBJ2-1, is as follows: DSGVTQTPKHLITATGQRVTLRCSPRSGDLSVYWYQQSLDQGLQFLIQYYNGEERAKGNILERFSAQQFPDLHSELNLSSLELGDSALYFCASTRAGGYNEQFFGPGTRLTVL.

This clone was observed a handful of times. The chain carries TRBV6-5 and TRBJ2-1; D gene uncertain. V was shortened by 6 bases and J by 10 bases, with 10 bases between the two germline ends. The germline CDR1 and CDR2 sequences are MNHEY and SVGAGI. The CDR3 is made up of 11 amino acids. As DNA, the CDR3 is TGTGCCAGCAGGGTAGCCGGAGAGCAGTTCTTC. Protein sequence: CASRVAGEQFF.

The genes are TRBV5-4 and TRBJ2-3, with no clear D. Trimming took 3 bases from V and 2 from J, leaving 13 bases between them. CDR1 is SGHNT and CDR2 is YYREEE in the germline V gene (reference sequence). This CDR3 region has 15 residues. The CDR3 reads CASSSEKAFTDTQYF. The DNA of the CDR3 is TGTGCCAGCAGCTCCGAGAAGGCATTCACAGATACGCAGTATTTT.

The rearrangement links TRBV27 to TRBJ1-6; TRBD1 agrees at 10 bases. The CDR3 is 14 amino acids. Germline V CDR1 and CDR2: MNHEY, SMNVEV (reference sequence). Trimming at V came to 3 bases and at J to 9 bases, leaving 2 bases not matched to a gene. DNA for the CDR3: TGTGCCAGCAGTTTTGGGACAGGGGTTTCACCCCTCCACTTT. Amino acid sequence: CASSFGTGVSPLHF.

The J gene is TRBJ1-1, the V gene TRBV3-1 (or the pseudogene TRBV3-2); D unclear. This CDR3 is built from 13 residues. CDR1 LGHDT and CDR2 YNNKEL come from the germline V gene (reference sequence). V lost 1 base, J lost 1 base, and 4 bases lay in between. The chain's CDR3 is CASSQVQNTEAFF. For the CDR3, the DNA is TGTGCCAGCAGCCAAGTACAGAACACTGAAGCTTTCTTT.

The chain joins TRBV11-1 to TRBJ2-3; no clear D. CDR3 length equals 14 residues. From germline, CDR1 is SGHAT and CDR2 FQDESV (reference sequence). Trimming shortened V by 1 base and J by 2 bases, and 7 bases separated the two germline ends. CDR3: CASSLVGFTDTQYF. The DNA for the CDR3 is TGTGCCAGCAGCTTAGTAGGGTTCACAGATACGCAGTATTTT.

The V call is TRBV7-2, the J call TRBJ1-2; D is undetermined. Trimming removed 1 base from V and 6 bases from J, with 9 bases in between. This CDR3 comprises 13 residues. The germline V gene has CDR1 SGHTA and CDR2 FQGNSA. As DNA, the CDR3 is TGTGCCAGCAGCTTAGAGAGGCTAAATGGCTACACCTTC. Translated, it gives CASSLERLNGYTF.

The table lists this clone with a few counts. The chain employs TRBV11-2 and TRBJ2-3, with 12 nucleotides matching TRBD2. Germline V lookup: CDR1 SGHAT, CDR2 FQNNGV. Trimming cost V 3 bases and J 6 bases; bases outside gene matches: 4. This CDR3 is built from 15 residues. CDR3 nucleotide sequence: TGTGCCAGCAGCTTGACTAGCGGGAGAGTGGATACGCAGTATTTT. Protein product: CASSLTSGRVDTQYF.

The table lists this clone with a count of one. The DNA for the CDR3 is TGTGCCAGCTCCCCCACAGGATACTCTGGAAACACCATATATTTT. It codes for CASSPTGYSGNTIYF. V and J are TRBV18 and TRBJ1-3; TRBD1 might be the D (5 bases). Germline CDR1 KGHSH, CDR2 LQKENI. The CDR3 length is 15 residues. V was shortened by 6 bases and J by 0 bases, with 12 bases between the two germline ends.